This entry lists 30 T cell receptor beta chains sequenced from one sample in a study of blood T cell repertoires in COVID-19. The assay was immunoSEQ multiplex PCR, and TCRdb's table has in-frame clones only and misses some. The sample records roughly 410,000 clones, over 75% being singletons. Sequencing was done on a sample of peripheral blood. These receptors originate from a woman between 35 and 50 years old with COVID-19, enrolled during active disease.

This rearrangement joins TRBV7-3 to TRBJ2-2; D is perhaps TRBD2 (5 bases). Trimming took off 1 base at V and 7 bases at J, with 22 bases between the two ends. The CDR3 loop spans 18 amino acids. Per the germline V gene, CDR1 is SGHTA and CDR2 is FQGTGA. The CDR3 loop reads CASSLIGGRGREGGELFF. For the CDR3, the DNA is TGTGCCAGCAGCTTAATTGGCGGCAGAGGCCGGGAAGGCGGGGAGCTGTTTTTT.

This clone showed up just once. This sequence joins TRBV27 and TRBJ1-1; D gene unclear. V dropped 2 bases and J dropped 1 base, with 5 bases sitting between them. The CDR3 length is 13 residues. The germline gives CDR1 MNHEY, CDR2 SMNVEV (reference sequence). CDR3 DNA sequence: TGTGCCAGCAGTTTAACACCGAACACTGAAGCTTTCTTT. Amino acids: CASSLTPNTEAFF.

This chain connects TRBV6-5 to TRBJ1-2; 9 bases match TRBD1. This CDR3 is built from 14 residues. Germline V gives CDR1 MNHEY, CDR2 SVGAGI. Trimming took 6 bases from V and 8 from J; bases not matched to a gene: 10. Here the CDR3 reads CASSQDRGVPGYTF. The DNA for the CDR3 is TGTGCCAGCAGCCAGGACAGGGGAGTTCCAGGCTACACCTTC.

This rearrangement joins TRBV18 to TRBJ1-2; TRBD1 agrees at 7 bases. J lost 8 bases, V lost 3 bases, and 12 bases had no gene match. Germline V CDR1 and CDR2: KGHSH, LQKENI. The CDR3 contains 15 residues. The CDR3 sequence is CASSPNSGGFEGYTF. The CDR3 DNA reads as TGTGCCAGCTCACCGAATTCAGGGGGGTTCGAGGGCTACACCTTC.

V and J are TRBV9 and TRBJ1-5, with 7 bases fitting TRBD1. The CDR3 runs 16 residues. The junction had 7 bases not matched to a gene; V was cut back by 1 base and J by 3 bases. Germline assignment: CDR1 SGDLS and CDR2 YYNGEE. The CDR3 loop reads CASSVREGAINQPQHF. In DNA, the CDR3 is TGTGCCAGCAGCGTAAGAGAGGGGGCCATCAATCAGCCCCAGCATTTT.

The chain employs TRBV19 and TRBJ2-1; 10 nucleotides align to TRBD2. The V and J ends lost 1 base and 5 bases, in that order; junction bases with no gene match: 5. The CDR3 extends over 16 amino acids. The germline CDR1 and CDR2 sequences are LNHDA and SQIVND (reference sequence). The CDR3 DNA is TGTGCCAGTAGTATAGGCACTAGCGGGGTCCACAATGAGCAGTTCTTC. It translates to CASSIGTSGVHNEQFF.

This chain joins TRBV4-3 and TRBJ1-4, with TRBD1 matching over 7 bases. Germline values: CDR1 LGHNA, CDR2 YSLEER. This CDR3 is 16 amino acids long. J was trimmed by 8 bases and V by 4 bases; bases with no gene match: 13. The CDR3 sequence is CASSRNPQGVEEKLFF. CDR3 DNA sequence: TGCGCCAGCAGCCGCAACCCCCAGGGGGTAGAGGAAAAACTGTTTTTT.

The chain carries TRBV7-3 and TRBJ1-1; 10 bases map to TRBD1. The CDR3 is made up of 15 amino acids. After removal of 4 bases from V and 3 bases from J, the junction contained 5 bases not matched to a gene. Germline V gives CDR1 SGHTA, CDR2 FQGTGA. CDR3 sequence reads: CASSSAGTGDTEAFF. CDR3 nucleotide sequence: TGTGCCAGCAGCTCGGCCGGGACAGGGGACACTGAAGCTTTCTTT.

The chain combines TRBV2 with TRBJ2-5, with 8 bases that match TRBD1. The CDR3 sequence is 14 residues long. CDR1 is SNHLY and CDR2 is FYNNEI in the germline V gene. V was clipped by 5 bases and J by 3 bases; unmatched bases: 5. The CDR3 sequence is CASSLRGRKETQYF. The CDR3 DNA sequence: TGTGCCAGCAGTCTCAGGGGGCGAAAAGAGACCCAGTACTTC.

This CDR3 reads CASSLGGEAYGYTF. In nucleotides, the CDR3 is TGTGCCAGCAGCTTGGGGGGGGAAGCCTATGGCTACACCTTC. The chain uses TRBV5-6 and TRBJ1-2, with D perhaps TRBD1 (5 bases). Between the trimmed V and J ends, which lost 0 bases and 4 bases, there was a span of 10 bases. CDR3 length: 14 residues. Germline-derived CDR1 and CDR2 are SGHDT and YYEEEE.

The CDR3 loop is CASRRTGGNNSPLHF. CDR3 sequence (DNA): TGTGCCAGCAGACGCACAGGGGGCAATAATTCACCCCTCCACTTT. This chain connects TRBV6-5 to TRBJ1-6; 9 bases map to TRBD1. This CDR3 has 15 amino acids. Germline lookup yields CDR1 MNHEY and CDR2 SVGAGI. Trimming cost V 6 bases and J 5 bases; bases outside gene matches: 5.

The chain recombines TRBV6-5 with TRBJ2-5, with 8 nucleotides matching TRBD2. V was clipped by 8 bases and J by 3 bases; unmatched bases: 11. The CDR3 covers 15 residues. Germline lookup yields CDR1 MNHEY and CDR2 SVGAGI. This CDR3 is CASSTHRSGEETQYF. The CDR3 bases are TGTGCCAGCTCTACTCACCGTAGCGGGGAAGAGACCCAGTACTTC.

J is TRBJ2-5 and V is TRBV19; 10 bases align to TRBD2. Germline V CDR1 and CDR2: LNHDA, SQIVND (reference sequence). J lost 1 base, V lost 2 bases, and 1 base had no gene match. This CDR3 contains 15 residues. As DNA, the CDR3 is TGTGCCAGTAGTATAAAGCGGGGGGGCCAAGAGACCCAGTACTTC. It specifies CASSIKRGGQETQYF.

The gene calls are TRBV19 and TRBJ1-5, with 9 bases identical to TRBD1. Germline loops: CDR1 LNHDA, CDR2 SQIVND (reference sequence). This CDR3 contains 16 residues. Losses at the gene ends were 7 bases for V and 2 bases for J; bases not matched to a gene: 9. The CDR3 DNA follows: TGTGCCAGTAACCCTGGGACAGGGAATCGCAATCAGCCCCAGCATTTT. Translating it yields CASNPGTGNRNQPQHF. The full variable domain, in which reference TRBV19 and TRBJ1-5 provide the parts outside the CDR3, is DGGITQSPKYLFRKEGQNVTLSCEQNLNHDAMYWYRQDPGQGLRLIYYSQIVNDFQKGDIAEGYSVSREKKESFPLTVTSAQKNPTAFYLCASNPGTGNRNQPQHFGDGTRLSIL.

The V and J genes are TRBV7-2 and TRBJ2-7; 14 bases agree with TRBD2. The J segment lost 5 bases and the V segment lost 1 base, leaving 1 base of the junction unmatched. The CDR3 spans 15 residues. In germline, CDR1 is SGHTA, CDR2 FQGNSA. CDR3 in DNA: TGTGCCAGCAGCTTAGTGGGACTAGCGGGGGACGAGCAGTACTTC. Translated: CASSLVGLAGDEQYF.

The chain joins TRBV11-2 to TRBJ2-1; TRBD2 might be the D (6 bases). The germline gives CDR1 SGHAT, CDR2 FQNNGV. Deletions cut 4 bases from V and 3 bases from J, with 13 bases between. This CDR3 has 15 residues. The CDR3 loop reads CASSSRDSNYNEQFF. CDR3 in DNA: TGTGCCAGCAGCTCCCGGGACTCAAACTACAATGAGCAGTTCTTC.

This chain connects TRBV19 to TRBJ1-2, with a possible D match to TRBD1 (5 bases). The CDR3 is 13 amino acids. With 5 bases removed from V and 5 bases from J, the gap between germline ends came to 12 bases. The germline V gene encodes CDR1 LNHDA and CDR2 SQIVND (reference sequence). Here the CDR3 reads CASSSGEWYGYTF. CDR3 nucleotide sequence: TGTGCCAGTAGTTCGGGGGAGTGGTATGGCTACACCTTC. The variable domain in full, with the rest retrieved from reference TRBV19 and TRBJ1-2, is DGGITQSPKYLFRKEGQNVTLSCEQNLNHDAMYWYRQDPGQGLRLIYYSQIVNDFQKGDIAEGYSVSREKKESFPLTVTSAQKNPTAFYLCASSSGEWYGYTFGSGTRLTVV.

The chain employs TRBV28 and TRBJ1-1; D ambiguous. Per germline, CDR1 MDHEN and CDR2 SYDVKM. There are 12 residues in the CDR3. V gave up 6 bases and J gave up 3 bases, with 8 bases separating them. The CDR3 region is CASSRVYTEAFF. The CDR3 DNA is TGTGCCAGCAGCCGGGTTTACACTGAAGCTTTCTTT.

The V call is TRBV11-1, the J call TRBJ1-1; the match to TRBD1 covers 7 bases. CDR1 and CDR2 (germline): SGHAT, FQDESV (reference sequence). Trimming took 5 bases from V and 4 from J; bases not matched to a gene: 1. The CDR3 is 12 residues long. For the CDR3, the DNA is TGTGCCAGCAGCCCAGGGGGCACTGAAGCTTTCTTT. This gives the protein CASSPGGTEAFF.

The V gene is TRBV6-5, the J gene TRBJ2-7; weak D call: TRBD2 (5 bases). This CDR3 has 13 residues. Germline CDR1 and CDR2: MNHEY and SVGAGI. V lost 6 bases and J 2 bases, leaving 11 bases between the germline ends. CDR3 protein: CASRLEVTYEQYF. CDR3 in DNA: TGTGCCAGCAGATTGGAGGTAACCTACGAGCAGTACTTC.

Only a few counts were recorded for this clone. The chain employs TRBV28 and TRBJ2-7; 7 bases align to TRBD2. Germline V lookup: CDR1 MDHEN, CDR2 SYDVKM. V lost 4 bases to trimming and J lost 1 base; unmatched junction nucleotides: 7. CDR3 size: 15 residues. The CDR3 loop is CASSWTRSVSYEQYF. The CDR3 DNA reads TGTGCCAGCAGTTGGACTAGATCGGTTTCCTACGAGCAGTACTTC.

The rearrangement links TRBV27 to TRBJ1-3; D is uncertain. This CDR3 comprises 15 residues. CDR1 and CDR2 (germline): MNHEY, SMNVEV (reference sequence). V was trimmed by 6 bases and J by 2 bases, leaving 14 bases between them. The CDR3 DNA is TGTGCCAGCAGCCCCTTATCAGCGACTGGAAACACCATATATTTT. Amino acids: CASSPLSATGNTIYF.

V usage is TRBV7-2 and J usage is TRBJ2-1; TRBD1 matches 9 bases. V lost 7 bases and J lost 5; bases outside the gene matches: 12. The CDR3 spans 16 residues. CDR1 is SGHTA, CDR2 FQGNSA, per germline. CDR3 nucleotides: TGTGCCAGCACCCAACCCGGGACAGGGCGAGACAATGAGCAGTTCTTC. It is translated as CASTQPGTGRDNEQFF.

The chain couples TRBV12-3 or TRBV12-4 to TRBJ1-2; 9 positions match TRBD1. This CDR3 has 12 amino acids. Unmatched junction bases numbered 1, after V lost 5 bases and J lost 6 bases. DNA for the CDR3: TGTGCCAGCAGTGGGACAGGGCATGGCTACACCTTC. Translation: CASSGTGHGYTF.

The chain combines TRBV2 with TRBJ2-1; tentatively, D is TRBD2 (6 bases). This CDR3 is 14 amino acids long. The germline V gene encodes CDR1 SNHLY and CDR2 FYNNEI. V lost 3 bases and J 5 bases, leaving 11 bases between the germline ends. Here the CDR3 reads CASSDGGPDNEQFF. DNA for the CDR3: TGTGCCAGCAGTGATGGAGGGCCTGACAATGAGCAGTTCTTC.

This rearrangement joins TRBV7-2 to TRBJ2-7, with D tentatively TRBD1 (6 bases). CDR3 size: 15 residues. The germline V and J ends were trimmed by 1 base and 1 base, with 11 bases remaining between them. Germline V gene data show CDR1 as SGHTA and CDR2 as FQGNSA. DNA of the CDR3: TGTGCCAGCAGCTTAGATGACAGGAGTTCCTACGAGCAGTACTTC. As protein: CASSLDDRSSYEQYF.

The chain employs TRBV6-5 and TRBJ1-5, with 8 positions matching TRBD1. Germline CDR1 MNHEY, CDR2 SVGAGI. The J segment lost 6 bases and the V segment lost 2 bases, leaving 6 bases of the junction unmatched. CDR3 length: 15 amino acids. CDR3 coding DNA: TGTGCCAGCAGTTACAGGCAGGGGGCAAGTCAGCCCCAGCATTTT. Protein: CASSYRQGASQPQHF.

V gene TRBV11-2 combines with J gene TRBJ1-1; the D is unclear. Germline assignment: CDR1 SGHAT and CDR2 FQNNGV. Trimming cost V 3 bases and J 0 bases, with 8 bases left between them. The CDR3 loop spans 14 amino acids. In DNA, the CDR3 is TGTGCCAGCAGCTTTGGTAGAATGAACACTGAAGCTTTCTTT. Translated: CASSFGRMNTEAFF.

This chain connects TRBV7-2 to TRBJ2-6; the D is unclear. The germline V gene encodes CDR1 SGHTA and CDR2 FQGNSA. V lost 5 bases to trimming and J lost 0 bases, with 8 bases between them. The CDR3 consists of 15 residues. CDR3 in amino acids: CASSPEFSGANVLTF. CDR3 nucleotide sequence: TGTGCCAGCAGCCCCGAGTTCTCTGGGGCCAACGTCCTGACTTTC.

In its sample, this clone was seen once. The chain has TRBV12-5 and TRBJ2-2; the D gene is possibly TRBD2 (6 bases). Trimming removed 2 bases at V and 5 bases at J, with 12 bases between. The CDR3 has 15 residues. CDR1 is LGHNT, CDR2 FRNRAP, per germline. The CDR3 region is CASGLLGGATGELFF. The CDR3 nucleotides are TGTGCTAGTGGTTTGCTCGGGGGAGCTACCGGGGAGCTGTTTTTT.